The sequence of this T cell receptor (beta chain) was determined in a study of blood T cell repertoires in COVID-19. Study background: COVID-19 samples, acute and convalescent, were from the United States, Italy and Spain. Sample material is recorded as cDNA or gDNA derived from T cells, B-cell-depleted T cells, or PBMCs.

As processed by the authors: Counts of nucleated cells, estimated from reference gene primer amplification, were obtained. Produced via immunoSEQ multiplex PCR; TCRdb's table is partial and in-frame only. Clonal size and the V and J genes are those of that table, whereas D and trimming came from the DNA. Seen here are tens of thousands of clones, approximately 89% observed once, and the top ten hold 4.9%. V dropped 4 bases and J dropped 2; count of bases not matched to a gene: 9. Germline CDR1 is LGHNA and CDR2 is YSLEER. This CDR3 spans 16 amino acids. This clone appeared once. The rearrangement links TRBV4-3 to TRBJ2-7, with 9 positions matching TRBD2. The material sequenced was peripheral blood. The clonotype comes from a man in his sixties with active COVID-19. The CDR3 protein is CASSRDVAGGPYEQYF. Here the CDR3 DNA reads TGCGCCAGCAGCCGGGACGTCGCGGGAGGGCCCTACGAGCAGTACTTC.